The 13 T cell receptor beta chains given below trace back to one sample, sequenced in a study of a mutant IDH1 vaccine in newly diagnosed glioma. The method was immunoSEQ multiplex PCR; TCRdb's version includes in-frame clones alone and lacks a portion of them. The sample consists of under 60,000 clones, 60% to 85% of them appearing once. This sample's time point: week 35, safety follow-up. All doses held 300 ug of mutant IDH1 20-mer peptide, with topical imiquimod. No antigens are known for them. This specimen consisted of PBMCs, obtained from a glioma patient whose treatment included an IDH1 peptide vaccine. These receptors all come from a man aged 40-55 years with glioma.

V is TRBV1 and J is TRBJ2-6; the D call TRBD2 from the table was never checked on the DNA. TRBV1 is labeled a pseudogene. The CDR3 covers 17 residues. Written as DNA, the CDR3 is TGCACCAGCAGCCAAGAGAGGCTCGAAAGAGGGGCCAACGTCCTGACTTTC. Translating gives CTSSQERLERGANVLTF.

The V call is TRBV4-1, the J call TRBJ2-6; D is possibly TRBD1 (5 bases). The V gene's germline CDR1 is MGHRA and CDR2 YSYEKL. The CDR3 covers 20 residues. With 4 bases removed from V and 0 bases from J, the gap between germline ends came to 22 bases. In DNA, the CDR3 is TGCGCCAGCAGCCGGACCATGGGGCACCTAACAAACTCTGGGGCCAACGTCCTGACTTTC. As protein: CASSRTMGHLTNSGANVLTF.

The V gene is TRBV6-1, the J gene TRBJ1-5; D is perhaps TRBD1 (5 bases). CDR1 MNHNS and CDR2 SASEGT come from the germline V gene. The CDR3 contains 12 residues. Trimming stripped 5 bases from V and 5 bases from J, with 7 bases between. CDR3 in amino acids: CASSLGDQPQHF. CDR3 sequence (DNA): TGTGCCAGCAGTTTAGGGGATCAGCCCCAGCATTTT.

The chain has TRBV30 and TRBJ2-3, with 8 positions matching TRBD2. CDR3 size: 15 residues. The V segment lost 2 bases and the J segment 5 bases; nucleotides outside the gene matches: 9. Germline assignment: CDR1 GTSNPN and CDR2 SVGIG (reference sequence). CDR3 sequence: CAWSRIAGSGDTQYF. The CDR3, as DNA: TGTGCCTGGAGTAGGATAGCGGGAAGCGGAGATACGCAGTATTTT.

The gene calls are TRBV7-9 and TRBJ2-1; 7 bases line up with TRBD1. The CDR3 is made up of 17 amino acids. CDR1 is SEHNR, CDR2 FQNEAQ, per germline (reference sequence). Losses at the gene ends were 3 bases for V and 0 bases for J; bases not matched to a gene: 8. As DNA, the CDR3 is TGTGCCAGCAGCTTCCCCGACAGGGATAGCTCCTACAATGAGCAGTTCTTC. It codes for CASSFPDRDSSYNEQFF.

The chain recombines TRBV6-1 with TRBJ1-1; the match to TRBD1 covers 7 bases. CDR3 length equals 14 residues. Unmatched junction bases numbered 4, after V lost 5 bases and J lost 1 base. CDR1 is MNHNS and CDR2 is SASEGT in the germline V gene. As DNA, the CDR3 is TGTGCCAGCAGTTTTTGGACAGGGAACACTGAAGCTTTCTTT. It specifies CASSFWTGNTEAFF.

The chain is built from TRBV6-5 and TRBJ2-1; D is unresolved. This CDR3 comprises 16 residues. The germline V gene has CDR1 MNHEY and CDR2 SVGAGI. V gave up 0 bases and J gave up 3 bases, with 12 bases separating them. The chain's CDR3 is CASSYSIARGYNEQFF. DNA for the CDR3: TGTGCCAGCAGTTACTCGATTGCCCGCGGCTACAATGAGCAGTTCTTC.

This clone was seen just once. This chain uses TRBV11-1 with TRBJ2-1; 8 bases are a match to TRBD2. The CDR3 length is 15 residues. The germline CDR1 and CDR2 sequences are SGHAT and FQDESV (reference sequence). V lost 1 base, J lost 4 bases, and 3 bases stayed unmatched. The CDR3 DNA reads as TGTGCCAGCAGCTTAGGAGCGGGAGTATACAATGAGCAGTTCTTC. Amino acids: CASSLGAGVYNEQFF.

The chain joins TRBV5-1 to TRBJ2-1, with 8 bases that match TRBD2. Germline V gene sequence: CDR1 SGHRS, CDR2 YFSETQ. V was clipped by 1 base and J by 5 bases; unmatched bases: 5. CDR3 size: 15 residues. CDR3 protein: CASSLYGLADNEQFF. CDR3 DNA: TGCGCCAGCAGCTTGTACGGACTAGCTGACAATGAGCAGTTCTTC.

As DNA, the CDR3 is TGTGCCAGCAGCCCTGGGACAGTTTGGCAGCCCCAGCATTTT. It translates to CASSPGTVWQPQHF. V and J are TRBV27 and TRBJ1-5; 7 bases line up with TRBD1. Germline CDR1 and CDR2: MNHEY and SMNVEV (reference sequence). There are 14 residues in the CDR3. J lost 7 bases, V lost 6 bases, and 9 bases had no gene match.

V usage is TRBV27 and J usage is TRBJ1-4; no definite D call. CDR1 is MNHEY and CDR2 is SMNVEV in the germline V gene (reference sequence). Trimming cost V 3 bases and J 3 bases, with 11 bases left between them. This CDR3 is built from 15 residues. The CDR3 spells CASSFRRNPNEKLFF. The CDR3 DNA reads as TGTGCCAGCAGTTTCCGCAGAAACCCTAATGAAAAACTGTTTTTT.

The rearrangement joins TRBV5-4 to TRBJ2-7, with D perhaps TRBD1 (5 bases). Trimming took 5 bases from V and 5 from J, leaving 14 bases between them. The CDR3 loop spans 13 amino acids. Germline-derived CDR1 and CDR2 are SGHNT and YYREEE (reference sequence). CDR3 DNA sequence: TGTGCCAGCAGACTCCAGGGATACGACGAGCAGTACTTC. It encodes CASRLQGYDEQYF.

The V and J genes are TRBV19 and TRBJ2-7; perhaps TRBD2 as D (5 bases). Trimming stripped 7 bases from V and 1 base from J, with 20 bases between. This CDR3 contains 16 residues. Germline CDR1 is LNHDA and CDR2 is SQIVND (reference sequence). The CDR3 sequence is CASNPSGGRVSYEQYF. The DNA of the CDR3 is TGTGCCAGTAATCCCTCGGGTGGGAGAGTATCCTACGAGCAGTACTTC.